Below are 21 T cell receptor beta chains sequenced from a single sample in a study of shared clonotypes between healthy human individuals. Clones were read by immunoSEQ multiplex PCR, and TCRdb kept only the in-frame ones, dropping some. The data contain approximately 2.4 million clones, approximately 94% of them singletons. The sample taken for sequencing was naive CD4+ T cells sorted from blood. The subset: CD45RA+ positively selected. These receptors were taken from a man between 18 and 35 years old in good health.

This CDR3 reads CASSDVGNTEAFF. The CDR3 DNA reads as TGTGCCAGCAGTGACGTGGGGAACACTGAAGCTTTCTTT. The chain uses TRBV6-4 and TRBJ1-1; the D is unclear. V lost 2 bases to trimming and J lost 1 base, with 5 bases between them. Germline V gives CDR1 MRHNA, CDR2 SNTAGT. The CDR3 sequence is 13 residues long.

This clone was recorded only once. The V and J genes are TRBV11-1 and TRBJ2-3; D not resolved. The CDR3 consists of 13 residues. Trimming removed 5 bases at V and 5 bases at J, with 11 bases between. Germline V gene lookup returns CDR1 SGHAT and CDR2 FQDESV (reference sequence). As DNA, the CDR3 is TGTGCCAGCAGCCATGACTTGATAGATACGCAGTATTTT. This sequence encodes CASSHDLIDTQYF.

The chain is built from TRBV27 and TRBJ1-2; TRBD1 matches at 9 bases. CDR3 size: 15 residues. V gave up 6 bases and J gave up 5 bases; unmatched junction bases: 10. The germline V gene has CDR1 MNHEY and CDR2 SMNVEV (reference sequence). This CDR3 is CASRKPGQGEYGYTF. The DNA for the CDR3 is TGTGCCAGCAGGAAGCCGGGACAGGGAGAATATGGCTACACCTTC.

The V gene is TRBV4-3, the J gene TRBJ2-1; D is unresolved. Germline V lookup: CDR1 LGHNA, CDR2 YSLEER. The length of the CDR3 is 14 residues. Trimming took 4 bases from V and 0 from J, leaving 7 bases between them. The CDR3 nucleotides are TGCGCCAGCAGCCCCCTAAGCTCCTACAATGAGCAGTTCTTC. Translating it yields CASSPLSSYNEQFF.

CDR3 protein: CAIGQEGDTEAFF. The CDR3 DNA reads TGTGCCATCGGACAGGAGGGAGACACTGAAGCTTTCTTT. V is TRBV10-3 and J is TRBJ1-1; 7 bases are shared with TRBD1. Germline values: CDR1 ENHRY, CDR2 SYGVKD. V dropped 8 bases and J dropped 3; count of bases not matched to a gene: 6. The CDR3 is 13 residues long.

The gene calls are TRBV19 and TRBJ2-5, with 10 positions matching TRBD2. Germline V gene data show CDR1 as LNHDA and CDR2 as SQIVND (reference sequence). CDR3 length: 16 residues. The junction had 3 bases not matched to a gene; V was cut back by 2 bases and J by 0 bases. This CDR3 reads CASSITSGANQETQYF. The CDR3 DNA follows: TGTGCCAGTAGTATAACTAGCGGGGCAAACCAAGAGACCCAGTACTTC.

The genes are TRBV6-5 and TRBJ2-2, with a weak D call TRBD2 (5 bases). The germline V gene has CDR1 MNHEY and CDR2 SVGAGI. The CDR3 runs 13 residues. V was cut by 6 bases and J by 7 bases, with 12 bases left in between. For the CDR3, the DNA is TGTGCCAGCAGGAGGACTCGGGACGGGGAGCTGTTTTTT. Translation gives CASRRTRDGELFF.

The CDR3 coding sequence is TGTGCCAGCAGTGGGGACAGGGGGCGTAATTCACCCCTCCACTTT. Its translation: CASSGDRGRNSPLHF. This rearrangement joins TRBV2 to TRBJ1-6; TRBD1 matches at 12 bases. CDR1 is SNHLY and CDR2 is FYNNEI in the germline V gene. Trimming took 4 bases from V and 6 from J; bases not matched to a gene: 1. The CDR3 has 15 residues.

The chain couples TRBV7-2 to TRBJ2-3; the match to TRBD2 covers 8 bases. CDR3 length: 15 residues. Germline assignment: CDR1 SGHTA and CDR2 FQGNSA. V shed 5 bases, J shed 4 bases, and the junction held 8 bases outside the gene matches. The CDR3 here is CASSPGGAGADTQYF. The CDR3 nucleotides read TGTGCCAGCAGCCCTGGCGGAGCGGGAGCAGATACGCAGTATTTT.

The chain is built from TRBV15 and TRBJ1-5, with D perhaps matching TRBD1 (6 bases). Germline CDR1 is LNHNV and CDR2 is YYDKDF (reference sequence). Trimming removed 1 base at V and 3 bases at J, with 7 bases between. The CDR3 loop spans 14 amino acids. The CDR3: CATSRGDINQPQHF. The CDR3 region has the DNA TGTGCCACCAGCAGAGGGGACATCAATCAGCCCCAGCATTTT.

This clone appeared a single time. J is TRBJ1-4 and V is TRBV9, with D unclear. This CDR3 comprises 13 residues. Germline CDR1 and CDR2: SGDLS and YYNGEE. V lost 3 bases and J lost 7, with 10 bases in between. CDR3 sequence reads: CASSEPGTEKLFF. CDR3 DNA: TGTGCCAGCAGCGAACCAGGAACTGAAAAACTGTTTTTT.

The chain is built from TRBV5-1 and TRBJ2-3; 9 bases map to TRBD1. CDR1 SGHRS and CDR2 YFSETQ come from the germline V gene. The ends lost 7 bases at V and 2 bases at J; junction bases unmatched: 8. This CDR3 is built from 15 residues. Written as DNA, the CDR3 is TGCGCCAGCGCGTTGACAGGGGGATCCACAGATACGCAGTATTTT. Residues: CASALTGGSTDTQYF.

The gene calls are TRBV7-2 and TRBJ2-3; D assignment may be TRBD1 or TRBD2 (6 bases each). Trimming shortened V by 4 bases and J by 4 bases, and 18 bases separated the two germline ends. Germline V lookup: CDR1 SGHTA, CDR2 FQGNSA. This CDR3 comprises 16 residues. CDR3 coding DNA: TGTGCCAGCAGCTCCCTAAGGGGGGCGGGCGCAGATACGCAGTATTTT. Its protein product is CASSSLRGAGADTQYF.

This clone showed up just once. The CDR3 sequence is CASSQWGNEKLFF. The CDR3 DNA follows: TGCGCCAGCAGCCAATGGGGGAATGAAAAACTGTTTTTT. The chain carries TRBV5-1 and TRBJ1-4; tentative D call: TRBD1 (5 bases). The CDR3 covers 13 residues. Germline V gene lookup returns CDR1 SGHRS and CDR2 YFSETQ. Trimming cost V 4 bases and J 5 bases, with 9 bases left between them.

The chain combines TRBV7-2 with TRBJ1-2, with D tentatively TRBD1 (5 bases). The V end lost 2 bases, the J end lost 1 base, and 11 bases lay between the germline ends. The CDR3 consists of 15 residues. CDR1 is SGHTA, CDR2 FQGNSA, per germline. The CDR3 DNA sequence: TGTGCCAGCAGCTTAAATCCGGGGGATAACTATGGCTACACCTTC. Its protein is CASSLNPGDNYGYTF.

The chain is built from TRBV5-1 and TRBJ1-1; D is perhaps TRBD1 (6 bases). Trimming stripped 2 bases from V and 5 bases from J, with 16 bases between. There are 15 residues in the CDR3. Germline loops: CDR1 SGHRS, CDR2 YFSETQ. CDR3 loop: CASSLMTGSSTEAFF. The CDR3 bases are TGCGCCAGCAGCTTAATGACAGGTTCAAGTACTGAAGCTTTCTTT.

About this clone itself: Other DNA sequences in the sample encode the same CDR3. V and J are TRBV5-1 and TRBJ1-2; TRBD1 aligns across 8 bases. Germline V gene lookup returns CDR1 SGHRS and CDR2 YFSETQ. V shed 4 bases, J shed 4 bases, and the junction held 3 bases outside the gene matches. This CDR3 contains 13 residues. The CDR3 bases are TGCGCCAGCAGCCCCGGGACAGGCTATGGCTACACCTTC. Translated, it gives CASSPGTGYGYTF.

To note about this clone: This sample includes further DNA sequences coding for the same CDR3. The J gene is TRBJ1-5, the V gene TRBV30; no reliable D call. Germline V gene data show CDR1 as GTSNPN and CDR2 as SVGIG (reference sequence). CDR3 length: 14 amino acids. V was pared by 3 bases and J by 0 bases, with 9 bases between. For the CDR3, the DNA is TGTGCCTGGAGCAAGGATTTTAGCAATCAGCCCCAGCATTTT. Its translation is CAWSKDFSNQPQHF. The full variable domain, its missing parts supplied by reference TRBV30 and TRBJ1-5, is SQTIHQWPATLVQPVGSPLSLECTVEGTSNPNLYWYRQAAGRGLQLLFYSVGIGQISSEVPQNLSASRPQDRQFILSSKKLLLSDSGFYLCAWSKDFSNQPQHFGDGTRLSIL.

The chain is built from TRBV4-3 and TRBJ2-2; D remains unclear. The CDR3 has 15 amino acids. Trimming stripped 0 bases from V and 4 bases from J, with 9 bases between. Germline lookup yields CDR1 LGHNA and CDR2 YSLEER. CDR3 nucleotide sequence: TGCGCCAGCAGCCAAGATTTCCAGGCCACCGGGGAGCTGTTTTTT. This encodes CASSQDFQATGELFF.

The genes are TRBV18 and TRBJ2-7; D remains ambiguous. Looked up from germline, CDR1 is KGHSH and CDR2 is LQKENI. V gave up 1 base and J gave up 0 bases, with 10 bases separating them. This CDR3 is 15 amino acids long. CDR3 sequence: CASSPQASSSYEQYF. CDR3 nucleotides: TGTGCCAGCTCACCACAGGCCTCCAGCTCCTACGAGCAGTACTTC.

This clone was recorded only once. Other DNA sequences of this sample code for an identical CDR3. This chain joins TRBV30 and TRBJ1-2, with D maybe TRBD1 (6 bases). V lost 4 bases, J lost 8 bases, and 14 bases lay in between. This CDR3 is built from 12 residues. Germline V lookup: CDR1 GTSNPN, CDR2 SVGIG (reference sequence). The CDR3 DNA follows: TGTGCCTGGATGCTACAGGGTGGCGGCTACACCTTC. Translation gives CAWMLQGGGYTF.